This is a list of T cell receptor beta chains from one sample in a study of ipilimumab plus nivolumab after autologous stem cell transplantation. Some clones are missing from TCRdb's copy, which holds only in-frame ones; the method was immunoSEQ multiplex PCR. The sample has around 15,000 clones; approximately 80% are singletons. Here the sequenced sample was PBMCs, taken in a trial of ipilimumab plus nivolumab as post-transplant consolidation. The receptors come from a male donor with diffuse large B-cell lymphoma. CDR3s include the opening cysteine and the closing phenylalanine or tryptophan. A D gene is named only where the DNA matches it firmly. Size is stated for part of the rows, as once, few or many counts, or as a class when the clone is expanded.

V	J	length	size	D	DNA	CDR3
TRBV5-1	TRBJ1-2	14	NA	NA	TGCGCCAGCAGCCGTATTACAGGGCCCCGTGGCTACACCTTC	CASSRITGPRGYTF
TRBV5-1	TRBJ2-2	13	NA	NA	TGCGCCAGCAGCGCTTTGAACACCGGGGAGCTGTTTTTT	CASSALNTGELFF
TRBV2	TRBJ1-1	13	NA	NA	TGTGCCAGCAATACGCGCTTGGACACTGAAGCTTTCTTT	CASNTRLDTEAFF
TRBV19	TRBJ2-5	14	once	NA	TGTGCCAGTAGGGGTACAGGGACTGGCGAGACCCAGTACTTC	CASRGTGTGETQYF
TRBV6-1	TRBJ1-3	14	once	TRBD1	TGTGCCAGCGGCCAGGGGGCGTCTGGAAACACCATATATTTT	CASGQGASGNTIYF
TRBV19	TRBJ1-3	14	NA	NA	TGTGCCAGTAGTATTTCCGGCTCTGGAAACACCATATATTTT	CASSISGSGNTIYF
TRBV7-2	TRBJ1-1	14	medium-sized	NA	TGTGCCAGCAGCCCCCGAAAGGGGATAACTGAAGCTTTCTTT	CASSPRKGITEAFF
TRBV7-2	TRBJ2-7	16	NA	NA	TGTGCCAGCAGCTTAGAGGGGGGTGCCGGAAACTACGAGCAGTACTTC	CASSLEGGAGNYEQYF
TRBV30	TRBJ2-1	11	NA	NA	TGTGCCTGGAGTGTGACCCGCGGGCAGTTCTTC	CAWSVTRGQFF
TRBV2	TRBJ2-7	15	few	NA	TGTGCCAGCCCCCCCAGTGAGGGGGGCGTGCCCGAGCAGTACTTC	CASPPSEGGVPEQYF
TRBV7-9	TRBJ1-2	16	NA	TRBD1	TGTGCCAGCAGCTTGTATCGGGACAGATCTAACTATGGCTACACCTTC	CASSLYRDRSNYGYTF
TRBV7-2	TRBJ1-2	13	NA	NA	TGTGCCAGCAGCTTAGGCACTAACTATGGCTACACCTTC	CASSLGTNYGYTF
TRBV6-1	TRBJ2-6	14	once	NA	TGTGCCAGCAGAAGTCACTCTGGGGCCAACGTCCTGACTTTC	CASRSHSGANVLTF
TRBV10-1	TRBJ2-1	14	NA	NA	TGCGCCAGCAGTGATCCGGGCGTCTACAATGAGCAGTTCTTC	CASSDPGVYNEQFF
TRBV7-8	TRBJ2-7	14	NA	NA	TGTGCCAGCAGCTGGGGGACGGAGAAGTACGAGCAGTACTTC	CASSWGTEKYEQYF
TRBV4-1	TRBJ2-7	16	NA	NA	TGCGCCAGCAGCCAAGATGGAGCAGGGTCAACCTACGAGCAGTACTTC	CASSQDGAGSTYEQYF
TRBV19	TRBJ2-1	14	NA	TRBD1	TGTGCCAGTAGTGAGCCGACAGGGGTGGATGAGCAGTTCTTC	CASSEPTGVDEQFF